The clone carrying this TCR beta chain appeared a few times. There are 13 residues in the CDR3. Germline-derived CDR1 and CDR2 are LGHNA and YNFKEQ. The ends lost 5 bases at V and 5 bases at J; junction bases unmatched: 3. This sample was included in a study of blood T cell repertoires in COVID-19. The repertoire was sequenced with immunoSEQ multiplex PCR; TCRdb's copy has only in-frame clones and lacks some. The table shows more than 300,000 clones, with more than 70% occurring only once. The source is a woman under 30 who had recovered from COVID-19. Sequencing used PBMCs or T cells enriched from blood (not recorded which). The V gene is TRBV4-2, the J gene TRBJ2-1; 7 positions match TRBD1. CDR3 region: CASSDDRDNEQFF. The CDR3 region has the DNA TGTGCCAGCAGCGACGACAGGGACAATGAGCAGTTCTTC.